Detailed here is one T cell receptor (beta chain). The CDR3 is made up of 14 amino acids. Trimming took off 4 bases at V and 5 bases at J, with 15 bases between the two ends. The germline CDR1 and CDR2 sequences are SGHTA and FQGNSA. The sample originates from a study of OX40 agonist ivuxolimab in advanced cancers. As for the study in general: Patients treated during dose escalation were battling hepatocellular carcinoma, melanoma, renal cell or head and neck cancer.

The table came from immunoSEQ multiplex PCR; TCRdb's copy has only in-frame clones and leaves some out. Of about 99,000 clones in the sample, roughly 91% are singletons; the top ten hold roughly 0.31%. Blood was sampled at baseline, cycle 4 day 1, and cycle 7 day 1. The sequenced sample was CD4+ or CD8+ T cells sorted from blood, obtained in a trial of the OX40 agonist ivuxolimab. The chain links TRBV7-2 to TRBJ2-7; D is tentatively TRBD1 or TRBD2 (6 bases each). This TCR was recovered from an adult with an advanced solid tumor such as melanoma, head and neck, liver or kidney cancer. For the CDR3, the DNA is TGTGCCAGCAGCTACCAGGGGAGGTTCAACGAGCAGTACTTC. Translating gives CASSYQGRFNEQYF. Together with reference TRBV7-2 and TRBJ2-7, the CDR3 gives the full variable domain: GAGVSQSPSNKVTEKGKDVELRCDPISGHTALYWYRQSLGQGLEFLIYFQGNSAPDKSGLPSDRFSAERTGGSVSTLTIQRTQQEDSAVYLCASSYQGRFNEQYFGPGTRLTVT.